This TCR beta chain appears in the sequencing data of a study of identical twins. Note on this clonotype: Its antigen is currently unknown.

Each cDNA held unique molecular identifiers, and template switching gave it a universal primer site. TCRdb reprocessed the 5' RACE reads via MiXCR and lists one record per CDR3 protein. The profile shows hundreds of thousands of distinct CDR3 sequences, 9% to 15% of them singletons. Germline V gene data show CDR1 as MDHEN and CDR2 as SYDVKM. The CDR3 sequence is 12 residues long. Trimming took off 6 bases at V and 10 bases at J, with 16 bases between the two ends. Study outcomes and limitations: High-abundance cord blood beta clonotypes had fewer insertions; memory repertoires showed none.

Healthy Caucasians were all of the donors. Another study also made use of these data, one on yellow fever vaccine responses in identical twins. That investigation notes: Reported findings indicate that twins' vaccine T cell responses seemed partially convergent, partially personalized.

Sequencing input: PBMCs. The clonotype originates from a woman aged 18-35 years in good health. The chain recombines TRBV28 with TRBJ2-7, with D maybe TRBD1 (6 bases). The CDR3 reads CASRPQGSRQYF. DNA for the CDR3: TGTGCCAGCAGACCCCAGGGGTCGCGACAGTACTTC.